A selection of T cell receptor beta chains follows, all from one sample in a study of regulatory T cells in long-lasting Graves disease. TCRdb redid the calling of the multiplex PCR reads with MiXCR, one entry per CDR3 protein. In the table there are 450,000 to 650,000 distinct CDR3 sequences, about 16% of which are singletons. These sequences were also reported in another study, on T cells in Graves' hyperthyroidism and ophthalmopathy.

Specimen: peripheral blood mononuclear cells (PBMCs), collected at new diagnosis, from a patient treated with antithyroid drugs. The receptors here all came from a woman between 40 and 65 years old with Graves disease. CDR3s include the opening cysteine and the closing phenylalanine or tryptophan. D genes are given only for firm matches.

d_call v_call cdr3_aa
NA TRBV20-1 CGAEERSGEKLFF
TRBD2 TRBV29-1 CSVGVLAGATDTQYF
TRBD1 TRBV20-1 CSAARAGQLNTEAFF
TRBD2 TRBV6-1 CASRPGGGGHTQYF
NA TRBV5-6 CASSLGEGNTDTQYF
NA TRBV13 CASSLGSAGPRYEQYF
NA TRBV12-3/TRBV12-4 CASSSRQEQETQYF
NA TRBV7-9 CASSSTWGNRERITGELFF
NA TRBV7-2 CASSLDGDSTDTQYF
NA TRBV3-1 CASSPQGGGHTDF
TRBD1 TRBV20-1 CSAVDRGETQYF
TRBD1 TRBV6-1 CASSGGTGANPEAFF
NA TRBV6-1 CASSGQTANTEAFF
TRBD1 TRBV12-3/TRBV12-4 CASSPGQGSPYEQYF
TRBD2 TRBV3-1 CASSQDLAGGKNEQFF
NA TRBV5-1 CASSLGKGDYGYTF
NA TRBV20-1 CSASGPSSGNTIYF
NA TRBV3-1 CASSRSGTGAYEQYF
NA TRBV30 CAWSKQGNTEAFF
TRBD1 TRBV28 CASRRTGDHSYNEQFF
NA TRBV2 CASSDLGGFNEQFF
TRBD1 TRBV18 CASSPNRGNYEQYF